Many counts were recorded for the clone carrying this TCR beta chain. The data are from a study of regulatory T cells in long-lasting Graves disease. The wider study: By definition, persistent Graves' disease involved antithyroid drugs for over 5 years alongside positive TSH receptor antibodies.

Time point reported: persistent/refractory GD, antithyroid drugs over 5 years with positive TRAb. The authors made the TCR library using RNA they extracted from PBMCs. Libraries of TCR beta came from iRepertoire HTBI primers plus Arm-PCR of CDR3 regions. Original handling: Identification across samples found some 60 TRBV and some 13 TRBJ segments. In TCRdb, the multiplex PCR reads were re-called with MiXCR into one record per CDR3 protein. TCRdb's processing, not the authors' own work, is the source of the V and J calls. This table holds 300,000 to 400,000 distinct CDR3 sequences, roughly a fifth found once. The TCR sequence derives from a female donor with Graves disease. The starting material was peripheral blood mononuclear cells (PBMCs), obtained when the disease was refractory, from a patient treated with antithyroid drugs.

CDR3 region: CSARPRTYGGYYEQYF. The CDR3 DNA is TGCAGTGCTAGACCTCGGACCTACGGGGGATACTACGAGCAGTACTTC. The rearrangement joins TRBV20-1 to TRBJ2-7, with D perhaps TRBD2 (6 bases). Germline V lookup: CDR1 DFQATT, CDR2 SNEGSKA (reference sequence). V dropped 2 bases and J dropped 3 bases, with 20 bases sitting between them. The CDR3 is made up of 16 amino acids.